Sequencing of this T cell receptor beta chain was carried out in a study of T-cell reconstitution after alpha-beta-depleted transplantation in children. General observations from the study: One year after transplant, T-cell counts and diversity came mostly from newly produced T cells. Approximately two months post-transplant, alpha-beta T cells reportedly originated from several hundred expanded graft clones.

This clonotype was picked up many times. The antigen is undetermined. Trimming removed 4 bases at V and 0 bases at J, with 12 bases between. The germline V gene encodes CDR1 LGHDT and CDR2 YNNKEL (reference sequence). This CDR3 comprises 15 residues. Unique molecular identifiers were used in preparing the TCRbeta library. A single record per CDR3 protein comes from TCRdb applying MiXCR to the PCR reads. The sample includes some 16,000 distinct CDR3 sequences, about 4.7% of them seen just once. This chain joins TRBV3-1 and TRBJ1-1; D remains ambiguous. The source was PBMCs, collected before TCRalphabeta/CD19-depleted stem cell transplant. This sequence was found in a boy between 10 and 17 years old with acute lymphoblastic leukemia, due to receive a stem cell transplant. In DNA form, the CDR3 reads TGTGCCAGCAGCCCGATTGCAGAGATGAACACTGAAGCTTTCTTT. The encoded protein is CASSPIAEMNTEAFF.